One sample yielded the 24 T cell receptor beta chains listed below, sequenced in a study of a mutant IDH1 vaccine in newly diagnosed glioma. Their target antigens are unknown. Time point reported: week 47, end of study. Every vaccination contained 300 ug of the mutant IDH1 20-mer peptide and was paired with topical imiquimod. Repertoires were generated with immunoSEQ multiplex PCR, while TCRdb's copy carries only in-frame clones and drops some. Counted here are tens of thousands of clones, around three quarters occurring once; the ten biggest clones make up around 5%. The starting material was PBMCs, obtained from a glioma patient whose treatment included an IDH1 peptide vaccine. The receptor source for this set is a man aged 50 or older with glioma.

This chain joins TRBV30 and TRBJ1-1; 7 nucleotides line up with TRBD1. Germline trimming cut 1 base from V and 0 bases from J; bases unmatched to any gene: 11. The CDR3 totals 17 residues. Germline V gene sequence: CDR1 GTSNPN, CDR2 SVGIG (reference sequence). CDR3 residues: CAWSEQGGLRMNTEAFF. The CDR3 nucleotides are TGTGCCTGGAGTGAGCAAGGGGGCCTCCGAATGAACACTGAAGCTTTCTTT. The full variable domain, in which reference TRBV30 and TRBJ1-1 provide the parts outside the CDR3, is SQTIHQWPATLVQPVGSPLSLECTVEGTSNPNLYWYRQAAGRGLQLLFYSVGIGQISSEVPQNLSASRPQDRQFILSSKKLLLSDSGFYLCAWSEQGGLRMNTEAFFGQGTRLTVV.

J is TRBJ1-1 and V is TRBV30; D is ambiguous. The CDR3 spans 15 residues. Trimming stripped 0 bases from V and 0 bases from J, with 11 bases between. From germline, CDR1 is GTSNPN and CDR2 SVGIG (reference sequence). This chain's CDR3 is CAWSVLGVLNTEAFF. The CDR3 coding sequence is TGTGCCTGGAGTGTACTCGGGGTATTGAACACTGAAGCTTTCTTT.

The chain joins TRBV2 to TRBJ1-1; D might be TRBD1 (5 bases). Trimming took 7 bases from V and 5 from J, leaving 14 bases between them. CDR3 size: 13 residues. Germline V lookup: CDR1 SNHLY, CDR2 FYNNEI. The CDR3 sequence is CASTKSGGTEAFF. The CDR3 DNA is TGTGCCAGCACGAAGAGTGGGGGGACTGAAGCTTTCTTT.

Note on this clone: This sample also contains other DNA sequences that code for the same CDR3. The V gene is TRBV6-6, the J gene TRBJ2-5; D ambiguous. V was clipped by 5 bases and J by 2 bases, with 3 bases between them. CDR1 and CDR2 (germline): MNHNY, SVGAGI (reference sequence). The CDR3 sequence is 11 residues long. The CDR3 sequence: CASSPQETQYF. CDR3 sequence (DNA): TGTGCCAGCAGTCCACAAGAGACCCAGTACTTC.

The chain links TRBV11-1 to TRBJ2-5; 11 bases align to TRBD2. The J call is uncertain, as TRBJ2-7 better fits the DNA end. Germline CDR1 SGHAT, CDR2 FQDESV (reference sequence). The CDR3 runs to 17 residues. The chain's CDR3 is CASSPPASGGRSYEQYF. The CDR3, as DNA: TGTGCCAGCAGCCCCCCCGCTAGCGGGGGGCGTTCCTACGAGCAGTACTTC.

This chain uses TRBV6-1 with TRBJ1-1, with 7 bases matching TRBD1. V gave up 2 bases and J gave up 0 bases; unmatched junction bases: 3. Germline V lookup: CDR1 MNHNS, CDR2 SASEGT. The CDR3 is 15 residues long. CDR3: CASSERDSVNTEAFF. The DNA for the CDR3 is TGTGCCAGCAGTGAAAGGGACAGTGTGAACACTGAAGCTTTCTTT.

The genes are TRBV2 and TRBJ2-5; perhaps TRBD1 as D (5 bases). From germline, CDR1 is SNHLY and CDR2 FYNNEI. This CDR3 region has 16 residues. With 0 bases removed from V and 5 bases from J, the gap between germline ends came to 16 bases. CDR3 sequence reads: CASSEALGDGAETQYF. CDR3 sequence (DNA): TGTGCCAGCAGTGAAGCGCTTGGGGATGGGGCGGAGACCCAGTACTTC. Full variable domain (rest looked up from reference TRBV2 and TRBJ2-5): EPEVTQTPSHQVTQMGQEVILRCVPISNHLYFYWYRQILGQKVEFLVSFYNNEISEKSEIFDDQFSVERPDGSNFTLKIRSTKLEDSAMYFCASSEALGDGAETQYFGPGTRLLVL.

The V gene is TRBV5-1, the J gene TRBJ2-2; 8 bases are a match to TRBD2. The length of the CDR3 is 16 residues. Germline CDR1 SGHRS, CDR2 YFSETQ. The ends lost 0 bases at V and 3 bases at J; junction bases unmatched: 4. The CDR3 here is CASSLAGGGYTGELFF. CDR3 in DNA: TGCGCCAGCAGCTTGGCCGGGGGGGGCTACACCGGGGAGCTGTTTTTT. The variable domain in full, with the rest retrieved from reference TRBV5-1 and TRBJ2-2, is KAGVTQTPRYLIKTRGQQVTLSCSPISGHRSVSWYQQTPGQGLQFLFEYFSETQRNKGNFPGRFSGRQFSNSRSEMNVSTLELGDSALYLCASSLAGGGYTGELFFGEGSRLTVL.

The CDR3 coding sequence is TGCAGCGTTGCCGGCACAGCCGGGCAGTACTTC. It encodes CSVAGTAGQYF. The chain employs TRBV29-1 and TRBJ2-7; D remains ambiguous. The germline V and J ends were trimmed by 4 bases and 9 bases, with 13 bases remaining between them. The CDR3 consists of 11 residues. Germline V gene sequence: CDR1 SQVTM, CDR2 ANQGSEA.

This chain uses TRBV11-2 with TRBJ1-1, with D possibly matching TRBD1 (5 bases). CDR1 is SGHAT, CDR2 FQNNGV, per germline. V lost 5 bases and J lost 1, with 20 bases in between. This CDR3 has 17 amino acids. CDR3 coding DNA: TGTGCCAGCAGCCCAGGCCTGGGGCTGGGAGCGAACACTGAAGCTTTCTTT. The encoded protein is CASSPGLGLGANTEAFF.

This chain joins TRBV9 and TRBJ1-2; 8 positions match TRBD1. CDR3 size: 15 residues. Germline V gene lookup returns CDR1 SGDLS and CDR2 YYNGEE. Germline trimming cut 1 base from V and 3 bases from J; bases unmatched to any gene: 5. The CDR3 region has the DNA TGTGCCAGCAGCGTAAACCCGGACAGGGACTATGGCTACACCTTC. Translated: CASSVNPDRDYGYTF.

The chain recombines TRBV5-4 with TRBJ2-7, with D maybe TRBD1 (6 bases). The CDR3 is made up of 14 amino acids. Looked up from germline, CDR1 is SGHNT and CDR2 is YYREEE (reference sequence). V gave up 5 bases and J gave up 6 bases, with 18 bases separating them. In DNA form, the CDR3 reads TGTGCCAGCAGTAGGACAGAGACGATTGGCGAGCAGTACTTC. Its translation: CASSRTETIGEQYF.

A few counts support this clone. This sequence joins TRBV5-1 and TRBJ2-5, with TRBD1 matching over 10 bases. V was clipped by 0 bases and J by 2 bases; unmatched bases: 4. The CDR3 has 16 amino acids. Germline-derived CDR1 and CDR2 are SGHRS and YFSETQ. The CDR3 coding sequence is TGCGCCAGCAGCTTGGCCAAGGGACAGGGGCAAGAGACCCAGTACTTC. Protein: CASSLAKGQGQETQYF.

The chain links TRBV9 to TRBJ2-3, with 9 bases fitting TRBD2. Germline lookup yields CDR1 SGDLS and CDR2 YYNGEE. CDR3 size: 16 residues. Trimming at V came to 2 bases and at J to 2 bases, leaving 6 bases not matched to a gene. As DNA, the CDR3 is TGTGCCAGCAGCGTTTCTAGCGGGGCCTACACAGATACGCAGTATTTT. Protein product: CASSVSSGAYTDTQYF.

This chain connects TRBV9 to TRBJ2-2; D is ambiguous. V was shortened by 6 bases and J by 0 bases, with 12 bases between the two germline ends. The CDR3 has 15 residues. Germline-derived CDR1 and CDR2 are SGDLS and YYNGEE. CDR3 DNA sequence: TGTGCCAGCACCCTAGGTCTAACGAACACCGGGGAGCTGTTTTTT. It yields the protein CASTLGLTNTGELFF.

The rearrangement joins TRBV5-6 to TRBJ2-7; D is possibly TRBD2 (6 bases). The germline gives CDR1 SGHDT, CDR2 YYEEEE. The V gene lost 4 bases and the J gene lost 6 bases, with 23 bases spanning the gap. The CDR3 is made up of 16 amino acids. Written as DNA, the CDR3 is TGTGCCAGCAGCCCCCTGGGGGAGGCGGGTAACTTCGAGCAGTACTTC. Translation: CASSPLGEAGNFEQYF.

This chain's CDR3 is CASSAGLVSGELFF. DNA for the CDR3: TGTGCCAGCAGCGCCGGGTTAGTGTCCGGGGAGCTGTTTTTT. The chain couples TRBV9 to TRBJ2-2; D not resolved. Trimming took 3 bases from V and 6 from J, leaving 12 bases between them. Germline V CDR1 and CDR2: SGDLS, YYNGEE. The CDR3 is 14 residues long.

This clone was recorded only once. The rearrangement joins TRBV9 to TRBJ2-1; 9 bases match TRBD2. The germline gives CDR1 SGDLS, CDR2 YYNGEE. The trim removed 0 bases at V and 10 bases at J, leaving 11 bases unmatched. The CDR3 has 16 amino acids. CDR3 protein: CASSVASGGGAGEQFF. The CDR3 bases are TGTGCCAGCAGCGTAGCGTCAGGCGGGGGGGCCGGGGAGCAGTTCTTC. The variable domain in full, with the rest retrieved from reference TRBV9 and TRBJ2-1, is DSGVTQTPKHLITATGQRVTLRCSPRSGDLSVYWYQQSLDQGLQFLIQYYNGEERAKGNILERFSAQQFPDLHSELNLSSLELGDSALYFCASSVASGGGAGEQFFGPGTRLTVL.

CDR3 protein: CSVHRGQAETQYF. In DNA form, the CDR3 reads TGCAGCGTCCACAGGGGGCAGGCAGAGACCCAGTACTTC. The genes are TRBV29-1 and TRBJ2-5, with 9 bases identical to TRBD1. The ends lost 6 bases at V and 4 bases at J; junction bases unmatched: 6. The CDR3 sequence is 13 residues long. The germline gives CDR1 SQVTM, CDR2 ANQGSEA.

The chain couples TRBV7-2 to TRBJ2-5, with D possibly TRBD1 on 5 matching bases. The CDR3 has 14 residues. Germline-derived CDR1 and CDR2 are SGHTA and FQGNSA. Trimming stripped 2 bases from V and 6 bases from J, with 13 bases between. DNA for the CDR3: TGTGCCAGCAGCTTAAGCAGGGCCTTGAAGACCCAGTACTTC. Encoded protein: CASSLSRALKTQYF.

The chain employs TRBV9 and TRBJ1-6; D is undetermined. V was shortened by 4 bases and J by 2 bases, with 19 bases between the two germline ends. This CDR3 comprises 18 residues. The germline CDR1 and CDR2 sequences are SGDLS and YYNGEE. In nucleotides, the CDR3 is TGTGCCAGCAGCCTTGGAGGATTAGGGAACGCCTATAATTCACCCCTCCACTTT. Translation gives CASSLGGLGNAYNSPLHF. The full variable domain, with the rest looked up from reference TRBV9 and TRBJ1-6, is DSGVTQTPKHLITATGQRVTLRCSPRSGDLSVYWYQQSLDQGLQFLIQYYNGEERAKGNILERFSAQQFPDLHSELNLSSLELGDSALYFCASSLGGLGNAYNSPLHFGNGTRLTVT.

This chain links TRBV30 with TRBJ2-1; 10 positions agree with TRBD2. Per the germline V gene, CDR1 is GTSNPN and CDR2 is SVGIG (reference sequence). The V gene end was trimmed by 0 bases and the J gene end by 7 bases; junction bases not matched to a gene: 6. The CDR3 runs 15 residues. CDR3 DNA: TGTGCCTGGAGTGTATTAGCGGGGGGTGGGAATGAGCAGTTCTTC. This translates into CAWSVLAGGGNEQFF.

This chain connects TRBV7-9 to TRBJ2-3; D is unclear. Trimming cost V 5 bases and J 4 bases, with 7 bases left between them. The CDR3 contains 12 residues. Germline V CDR1 and CDR2: SEHNR, FQNEAQ (reference sequence). CDR3 nucleotide sequence: TGTGCCAGCAGCCCCTCAGCAGATACGCAGTATTTT. This translates into CASSPSADTQYF. The full variable domain, in which reference TRBV7-9 and TRBJ2-3 provide the parts outside the CDR3, is DTGVSQNPRHKITKRGQNVTFRCDPISEHNRLYWYRQTLGQGPEFLTYFQNEAQLEKSRLLSDRFSAERPKGSFSTLEIQRTEQGDSAMYLCASSPSADTQYFGPGTRLTVL.

The rearrangement joins TRBV28 to TRBJ2-7; unclear D gene. There are 12 residues in the CDR3. CDR1 and CDR2 from the germline V gene are MDHEN and SYDVKM. V lost 7 bases and J 3 bases, leaving 10 bases between the germline ends. The CDR3 spells CASTTVDYEQYF. In nucleotides, the CDR3 is TGTGCCAGCACCACGGTGGACTACGAGCAGTACTTC.